These 20 T cell receptor beta chains were sequenced from one sample in a study of T cells in Graves' hyperthyroidism and ophthalmopathy. TCR beta CDR3 region amplification was performed from RNA transcripts. An initial round of RT-PCR targeting the TCR CDR3 relied on the HTBI primer set. MiXCR was run by TCRdb on the multiplex PCR reads, yielding one entry per CDR3 protein. The table includes fewer than 650,000 distinct CDR3 sequences, 13% to 15% detected once. The sample was blood. The receptors come from a woman between 18 and 30 years old with Graves' ophthalmopathy.

To note about this clonotype: A read error may be the cause here, since a much bigger clone is one base away. The chain is built from TRBV12-3 or TRBV12-4 and TRBJ1-1; D perhaps matches TRBD1 (5 bases). The CDR3 spans 15 residues. As DNA, the CDR3 is TGTGCCAGCAGTTTATCGGGAGGGTGGTTTCAGGGAGCTCTCTTT. Residues: CASSLSGGWFQGALF.

This clonotype was seen ten or more times. The rearrangement uses TRBV6-1 and TRBJ2-1, with TRBD2 matching over 13 bases. The CDR3 loop spans 14 amino acids. J gave up 7 bases and V 10 bases, and 7 bases lay outside the gene matches. Germline assignment: CDR1 MNHNS and CDR2 SASEGT. The DNA for the CDR3 is TGTGCCACCGGACTAGCGGGAGTGAGGAATGAGCAGTTCTTC. Amino acid sequence: CATGLAGVRNEQFF.

This clonotype occurred a few times. The V gene is TRBV28, the J gene TRBJ1-2; D gene uncertain. The CDR3 spans 13 residues. The germline CDR1 and CDR2 sequences are MDHEN and SYDVKM. The germline V and J ends were trimmed by 6 bases and 4 bases, with 12 bases remaining between them. CDR3: CASSLRSFYGYTF. The CDR3 DNA is TGTGCCAGCAGCCTCCGGAGCTTCTATGGCTACACCTTC.

This clonotype was picked up many times. This chain links TRBV10-3 with TRBJ2-1; 10 nucleotides align to TRBD2. V lost 6 bases and J lost 1; bases outside the gene matches: 3. This CDR3 is built from 15 residues. Germline loops: CDR1 ENHRY, CDR2 SYGVKD. The CDR3 DNA reads TGTGCCATCAGCCCTAGCGGGAGTTCCTACAATGAGCAGTTCTTC. Translating gives CAISPSGSSYNEQFF.

This clonotype came up many times. CDR3 nucleotides: TGTGCCAGCAGCCGCAGGGGGGAGACCCAGTACTTC. Residues: CASSRRGETQYF. The V and J genes are TRBV6-1 and TRBJ2-5; 7 bases align to TRBD1. This CDR3 has 12 residues. With 6 bases clipped from V and 5 bases from J, the junction kept 3 bases outside the gene matches. Germline V lookup: CDR1 MNHNS, CDR2 SASEGT.

This clonotype showed up many times. The CDR3 region has the DNA TGCGCCAGCAGCTTGAAGACAGCCACTGAAGCTTTCTTT. Protein product: CASSLKTATEAFF. The chain combines TRBV5-1 with TRBJ1-1, with a tentative D call TRBD1 (5 bases). Germline CDR1 reads SGHRS; CDR2 reads YFSETQ. V lost 1 base, J lost 4 bases, and 8 bases lay in between. The CDR3 has 13 residues.

This clonotype was seen repeatedly, ten times or more. The gene calls are TRBV28 and TRBJ2-1; 7 bases are shared with TRBD2. The CDR3 has 14 residues. V was clipped by 6 bases and J by 5 bases; unmatched bases: 7. The germline V gene has CDR1 MDHEN and CDR2 SYDVKM. DNA for the CDR3: TGTGCCAGCAGCTTAGCGGGTTTGCACAATGAGCAGTTCTTC. This codes for CASSLAGLHNEQFF. The full variable domain, its missing parts supplied by reference TRBV28 and TRBJ2-1, is DVKVTQSSRYLVKRTGEKVFLECVQDMDHENMFWYRQDPGLGLRLIYFSYDVKMKEKGDIPEGYSVSREKKERFSLILESASTNQTSMYLCASSLAGLHNEQFFGPGTRLTVL.

This chain uses TRBV2 with TRBJ2-7, with 8 bases matching TRBD2. This CDR3 has 15 amino acids. The germline CDR1 and CDR2 sequences are SNHLY and FYNNEI. Trimming took 4 bases from V and 3 from J; bases not matched to a gene: 8. The CDR3 DNA reads TGTGCCAGCAGTGCTGGGACTAGTGACTTCTACGAGCAGTACTTC. Its protein is CASSAGTSDFYEQYF.

A few counts support this clonotype. A much larger clone is a single base away; this may be a read error. The chain uses TRBV28 and TRBJ2-3; TRBD1 is a possible D gene (5 bases). CDR3 size: 15 residues. The germline gives CDR1 MDHEN, CDR2 SYDVKM. CDR3 in DNA: TGTGCCAGCAGTTTATATCAGGGAAGCACAAATACGCAGTATTTT. This codes for CASSLYQGSTNTQYF.

Many counts were recorded for this clonotype. The chain carries TRBV6-1 and TRBJ2-4; 7 nucleotides align to TRBD2. CDR1 is MNHNS, CDR2 SASEGT, per germline. With 5 bases clipped from V and 2 bases from J, the junction kept 6 bases outside the gene matches. The CDR3 contains 15 residues. This CDR3 is CASSPGRTTKNIQYF. CDR3 nucleotide sequence: TGTGCCAGCAGTCCCGGGAGGACCACCAAAAACATTCAGTACTTC.

This clonotype has only a few counts. Since a much larger clone is just one base distant, this may be a read error. CDR3 nucleotide sequence: TGTGCCAGAAGTTCCGGGGGGCAGGAGACCCAGTACTTC. It yields the protein CARSSGGQETQYF. The V and J genes are TRBV12-3 or TRBV12-4 and TRBJ2-5; D might be TRBD2 (7 bases). This CDR3 contains 13 residues.

This clonotype was picked up many times. The rearrangement links TRBV12-3 or TRBV12-4 to TRBJ2-1, with 8 bases aligning to TRBD1. V lost 7 bases to trimming and J lost 2 bases; unmatched junction nucleotides: 4. The CDR3 runs 14 residues. The CDR3 nucleotides are TGTGCCAGCACGAAACAGGGGGCCTACAATGAGCAGTTCTTC. This sequence encodes CASTKQGAYNEQFF.

In its sample, this clonotype was seen many times. This chain connects TRBV12-3 or TRBV12-4 to TRBJ1-5; no reliable D call. There are 16 residues in the CDR3. V was trimmed by 6 bases and J by 0 bases, leaving 15 bases between them. CDR3 in DNA: TGTGCCAGCAGCGGTCGATTTATGGATAGCAATCAGCCCCAGCATTTT. Amino acid sequence: CASSGRFMDSNQPQHF.

This clonotype was counted at least ten times. The rearrangement uses TRBV3-1 and TRBJ2-2; D gene unclear. Germline V CDR1 and CDR2: LGHDT, YNNKEL (reference sequence). The CDR3 runs to 18 residues. V lost 4 bases and J lost 8, with 26 bases in between. The CDR3 bases are TGTGCCAGCAGCCCCCAAGGGCTGGCCACGGTGGTCGCGGGGGAGCTGTTTTTT. Its protein is CASSPQGLATVVAGELFF. The whole variable domain, filled in from reference TRBV3-1 and TRBJ2-2, reads DTAVSQTPKYLVTQMGNDKSIKCEQNLGHDTMYWYKQDSKKFLKIMFSYNNKELIINETVPNRFSPKSPDKAHLNLHINSLELGDSAVYFCASSPQGLATVVAGELFFGEGSRLTVL.

This clonotype showed up many times. This chain connects TRBV14 to TRBJ2-7; the D is unclear. There are 13 residues in the CDR3. V was trimmed by 0 bases and J by 2 bases, leaving 5 bases between them. Looked up from germline, CDR1 is SGHDN and CDR2 is FVKESK. DNA for the CDR3: TGTGCCAGCAGCCAAGATTGGACCTACGAGCAGTACTTC. Encoded protein: CASSQDWTYEQYF.

This clonotype was seen a few times. The genes are TRBV19 and TRBJ2-3; the D gene could be TRBD1 or TRBD2 (5 bases each). Looked up from germline, CDR1 is LNHDA and CDR2 is SQIVND (reference sequence). The CDR3 is 15 residues long. The V end was cut by 4 bases, the J end by 3 bases, with 14 bases between. CDR3 protein: CASSTRGGGTDTQYF. The CDR3 DNA follows: TGTGCCAGTAGTACGAGGGGCGGTGGGACAGATACGCAGTATTTT.

In its sample, this clonotype was seen many times. This chain joins TRBV7-3 and TRBJ2-1; 8 positions match TRBD1. The CDR3 runs to 17 residues. Germline V lookup: CDR1 SGHTA, CDR2 FQGTGA. V gave up 2 bases and J gave up 1 base; unmatched junction bases: 7. Here the CDR3 DNA reads TGTGCCAGCAGCTTATACCCGAACAGGGGGTCCTACAATGAGCAGTTCTTC. Protein sequence: CASSLYPNRGSYNEQFF. The whole variable domain, filled in from reference TRBV7-3 and TRBJ2-1, reads GAGVSQTPSNKVTEKGKYVELRCDPISGHTALYWYRQSLGQGPEFLIYFQGTGAADDSGLPNDRFFAVRPEGSVSTLKIQRTERGDSAVYLCASSLYPNRGSYNEQFFGPGTRLTVL.

This clonotype has just a few counts. This sequence joins TRBV4-1 and TRBJ2-1, with D possibly matching TRBD1 (5 bases). The germline V gene has CDR1 MGHRA and CDR2 YSYEKL. V was trimmed by 1 base and J by 0 bases, leaving 7 bases between them. CDR3 length equals 15 residues. The CDR3 reads CASSQARDSYNEQFF. CDR3 sequence (DNA): TGCGCCAGCAGCCAAGCCAGGGACTCCTACAATGAGCAGTTCTTC.

At least ten counts were recorded for this clonotype. The V gene is TRBV19, the J gene TRBJ2-7; the D is unclear. Germline assignment: CDR1 LNHDA and CDR2 SQIVND (reference sequence). The CDR3 runs 14 residues. Trimming pared 3 bases from V and 3 bases from J, leaving 12 bases between. The CDR3 DNA sequence: TGTGCCAGTAGTATCGGGCAGGTTCGCTACGAGCAGTACTTC. Its translation is CASSIGQVRYEQYF. The full variable domain, in which reference TRBV19 and TRBJ2-7 provide the parts outside the CDR3, is DGGITQSPKYLFRKEGQNVTLSCEQNLNHDAMYWYRQDPGQGLRLIYYSQIVNDFQKGDIAEGYSVSREKKESFPLTVTSAQKNPTAFYLCASSIGQVRYEQYFGPGTRLTVT.

Remarks on this clonotype: A much bigger clone sits one base away, suggesting this may be a read error. This sequence joins TRBV20-1 and TRBJ2-7; tentative D call: TRBD1 (6 bases). Trimming cost V 3 bases and J 6 bases, with 18 bases left between them. This CDR3 has 14 residues. In germline, CDR1 is DFQATT, CDR2 SNEGSKA (reference sequence). CDR3 region: CSASMISFRGEQYF. The CDR3 bases are TGCAGTGCTAGTATGATTTCTTTCAGGGGCGAGCAGTACTTC.